The T cell receptor beta chain under discussion was sequenced for a study of cytomegalovirus exposure and HLA in healthy donors. Study results and caveats: Altogether, 164 TCR beta chains were recorded as cytomegalovirus-associated. In a later analysis, HLA-associated beta chains showed higher expansion and lower generation probabilities than comparable chains.

A multiplex PCR was run with 60 Vbeta primers and 13 Jbeta primers. Data came from immunoSEQ multiplex PCR; TCRdb stores just in-frame clones and leaves some out. The sample gives roughly 120,000 clones, around 10% of which show up once; roughly 3.1% is in the top ten. This clone was observed a few times. Antigen: not known. Other DNA sequences of this sample code for an identical CDR3. The CDR3 is made up of 15 amino acids. CDR1 is MGHRA, CDR2 YSYEKL, per germline. The junction had 5 bases not matched to a gene; V was cut back by 2 bases and J by 4 bases. What was sequenced was PBMCs. This sequence joins TRBV4-1 and TRBJ1-5; 7 positions agree with TRBD1. The sequence came from a young man in good health and CMV-seronegative. This chain's CDR3 is CASSQTGTANQPQHF. Written as DNA, the CDR3 is TGCGCCAGCAGCCAAACCGGGACAGCTAATCAGCCCCAGCATTTT.